These 15 T cell receptor beta chains came from one sample sequenced in a study of regulatory T cells in long-lasting Graves disease. The time point: newly diagnosed GD, antithyroid drugs for less than 3 months. Researchers made the TCR library from RNA that was extracted from PBMCs. CDR3-region Arm-PCR and iRepertoire HTBI primers produced the TCR beta libraries. In TCRdb, the multiplex PCR reads were re-called with MiXCR into one record per CDR3 protein. Here the sample spans approximately 300,000 distinct CDR3 sequences, about 18% being singletons. The source was peripheral blood mononuclear cells (PBMCs), collected at new diagnosis, from a patient treated with antithyroid drugs. These receptors were taken from a female donor with Graves disease.

This clonotype occurred many times. The V call is TRBV19, the J call TRBJ1-2; D possibly corresponds to TRBD1 (5 bases). This CDR3 spans 14 amino acids. The V gene's germline CDR1 is LNHDA and CDR2 SQIVND (reference sequence). V lost 0 bases to trimming and J lost 8 bases, with 13 bases between them. In DNA, the CDR3 is TGTGCCAGTAGTATAGACAGGGAGCAGGACGGCTACACCTTC. Protein product: CASSIDREQDGYTF.

This clonotype was detected many times. The V gene is TRBV6-5, the J gene TRBJ2-2; D is undetermined. Germline V gene data show CDR1 as MNHEY and CDR2 as SVGAGI. This CDR3 contains 14 residues. Between the trimmed V and J ends, which lost 2 bases and 1 base, there was a span of 5 bases. The CDR3 DNA reads TGTGCCAGCAGTTACAGGGAGAACACCGGGGAGCTGTTTTTT. Amino acids: CASSYRENTGELFF.

This clonotype was counted many times. At one end, the junction sequence differs from germline, possibly due to a read error. The chain employs TRBV11-2 and TRBJ2-5; TRBD2 is a possible D gene (7 bases). Germline loops: CDR1 SGHAT, CDR2 FQNNGV. This CDR3 region has 13 residues. CDR3 DNA: TGTGCCAGCAGCTTAGACAGGGCTAGCGGAGGGGGATTC. This gives the protein CASSLDRASGGGF.

As regards this clonotype: Without the conserved terminal phenylalanine or tryptophan, this CDR3 likely stems from a read error. It is unclear where the CDR3 begins or ends on the DNA, so no DNA is shown, and the CDR3 is as TCRdb lists it. The CDR3 loop is CASSLGGATVHSPLPL. This chain uses TRBV11-3 with TRBJ1-6; the table's D call TRBD1 went unverified against the DNA. Germline CDR1 SGHNT, CDR2 YENEEA. A total of 16 residues make up the CDR3, ends included.

Many counts were recorded for this clonotype. The junction does not match germline at one end; this may be a read error. The V gene is TRBV25-1, the J gene TRBJ2-5; TRBD1 matches at 9 bases. The CDR3 runs to 17 residues. CDR1 and CDR2 from the germline V gene are MGHDK and SYGVNS. CDR3 sequence: CASRNRTGVDHQETQYF. Written as DNA, the CDR3 is TGTGCCAGCAGAAATCGGACAGGGGTTGATCACCAGGAGACCCAGTACTTC.

The table lists this clonotype with many counts. The rearrangement links TRBV18 to TRBJ2-5; 12 nucleotides align to TRBD1. There are 18 residues in the CDR3. V was pared by 2 bases and J by 5 bases, with 12 bases of the junction left unmatched. The V gene's germline CDR1 is KGHSH and CDR2 LQKENI. This CDR3 is CASSPRAGTGGSGETQYF. The CDR3 DNA follows: TGTGCCAGCTCACCAAGGGCCGGGACAGGGGGCAGCGGGGAGACCCAGTACTTC.

This chain connects TRBV2 to TRBJ1-2; D is undetermined. CDR3 size: 15 residues. V was cut by 1 base and J by 2 bases, with 11 bases left in between. CDR1 SNHLY and CDR2 FYNNEI come from the germline V gene. The CDR3: CASSEGGLSNYGYTF. The DNA of the CDR3 is TGTGCCAGCAGTGAAGGAGGGCTTTCAAACTATGGCTACACCTTC.

This clonotype has a handful of counts. The chain links TRBV29-1 to TRBJ1-2; 7 bases align to TRBD1. This CDR3 region has 14 residues. V dropped 3 bases and J dropped 7; count of bases not matched to a gene: 11. Looked up from germline, CDR1 is SQVTM and CDR2 is ANQGSEA. The CDR3 DNA is TGCAGCGTTGACGCCGGGACAGTCTCTCGTGGCTACACCTTC. Protein: CSVDAGTVSRGYTF.

V gene TRBV7-9 combines with J gene TRBJ2-5, with TRBD2 matching 8 bases. There are 16 residues in the CDR3. The ends lost 5 bases at V and 4 bases at J; junction bases unmatched: 12. Germline V gene data show CDR1 as SEHNR and CDR2 as FQNEAQ (reference sequence). CDR3 in DNA: TGTGCCAGCAGCACTGGAAGCGGGAGTAACCTAGAGACCCAGTACTTC. Translated, it gives CASSTGSGSNLETQYF.

This clonotype was picked up many times. V gene TRBV11-2 combines with J gene TRBJ2-1, with 7 positions matching TRBD2. Germline V gene lookup returns CDR1 SGHAT and CDR2 FQNNGV. The trim removed 0 bases at V and 7 bases at J, leaving 9 bases unmatched. The CDR3 contains 16 residues. CDR3 in DNA: TGTGCCAGCAGCTTAGATCCTGCTAGCGGTTTTAATGAGCAGTTCTTC. Translating it yields CASSLDPASGFNEQFF. Variable domain in full (rest from reference TRBV11-2 and TRBJ2-1): EAGVAQSPRYKIIEKRQSVAFWCNPISGHATLYWYQQILGQGPKLLIQFQNNGVVDDSQLPKDRFSAERLKGVDSTLKIQPAKLEDSAVYLCASSLDPASGFNEQFFGPGTRLTVL.

This clonotype was detected once. The chain carries TRBV6-1 and TRBJ2-7; perhaps D is TRBD1 or TRBD2 (5 bases each). This CDR3 has 15 residues. CDR1 MNHNS and CDR2 SASEGT come from the germline V gene. V was cut by 6 bases and J by 0 bases, with 15 bases left in between. CDR3 DNA: TGTGCCAGCAGGGGGTCGGGACGGAACTCCTACGAGCAGTACTTC. Its protein product is CASRGSGRNSYEQYF.

At least ten counts were recorded for this clonotype. The chain uses TRBV3-1 and TRBJ2-1; a weak D match, TRBD2 (6 bases). The CDR3 is made up of 15 amino acids. Germline V gene sequence: CDR1 LGHDT, CDR2 YNNKEL (reference sequence). V was trimmed by 1 base and J by 12 bases, leaving 19 bases between them. CDR3 in DNA: TGTGCCAGCAGCCAAGGGGCTAGCCCGGGAGATAGGCAGTTCTTC. Its translation is CASSQGASPGDRQFF.

V and J are TRBV2 and TRBJ2-1; no definite D call. The assigned J gene may be wrong: the sequence end matches TRBJ2-3 better. The germline V gene has CDR1 SNHLY and CDR2 FYNNEI. CDR3 length: 14 amino acids. CDR3 residues: CASSEALGRNTQYF. Here the CDR3 DNA reads TGTGCCAGCAGTGAAGCGTTGGGTAGAAATACGCAGTATTTT.

The sample holds many counts of this clonotype. The V gene is TRBV27, the J gene TRBJ2-7, with 9 positions matching TRBD1. Trimming cost V 0 bases and J 6 bases; bases outside gene matches: 9. Germline CDR1 and CDR2: MNHEY and SMNVEV (reference sequence). This CDR3 region has 16 residues. CDR3 in amino acids: CASSLSAGQGRREQYF. The DNA for the CDR3 is TGTGCCAGCAGTTTATCGGCGGGACAGGGTCGGCGCGAGCAGTACTTC.

This clonotype was seen at least ten times. The chain joins TRBV19 to TRBJ1-1; unclear D gene. The V end was cut by 2 bases, the J end by 7 bases, with 11 bases between. Germline V gene sequence: CDR1 LNHDA, CDR2 SQIVND (reference sequence). CDR3 length: 13 residues. The CDR3: CASSITLDDEAFF. The CDR3 DNA follows: TGTGCCAGTAGTATAACCCTGGACGATGAAGCTTTCTTT.